The T cell receptor gamma chain under discussion was sequenced for a study of gamma delta lymphoproliferative disorders and STAT genes (dated by TCRdb to about 2018). Background on the whole study: The LymphoTrack Dx TCRG Assay was used to build gamma-chain libraries from a minimum of 50 ng of genomic DNA. Delta-chain libraries followed the EuroClonality-NGS working group standard operating procedure, because no corresponding Invivoscribe delta assay was available. The study profiled TCR gamma and delta CDR3 repertoires by deep sequencing in Tgammadelta lymphoproliferative disease patients and healthy controls, within a larger immunophenotypic and STAT-mutation study. To confirm results, a couple of gamma-chain samples and all delta-chain samples were sequenced twice. The paper as a whole reports these results and caveats: According to the authors, NGS specificity may be reduced at low frequencies, so whether leukemic clones are public or private needs confirmation. When whole repertoires were clustered, gamma repertoires from patients formed a group apart from those of healthy controls, but delta repertoires showed no separation between the groups. Control T cells were likely spread across varied maturation stages, whereas leukemic cells were skewed toward terminal effectors, which potentially limits comparisons between patients and controls. Almost every major gamma and delta clonotype in patients was public, meaning shared with at least one healthy donor, and only two gamma clonotypes were private to disease.

On this clone itself: Its antigen target is currently unknown. Nothing much larger sits one base from this clone, and base qualities are not available.

In both library preparation methods, multiplex PCR was run with primers aimed at the conserved V and J regions of the TCR genes. Purified and pooled amplicons were sequenced on an Illumina MiSeq platform. The original methods were these. MiXCR performed V(D)J alignment, clonotype assembly and translation, and VDJtools was used for functionality assessment and CDR3 repertoire analyses. CDR3 was defined according to IMGT, and analyses were limited to productive sequences using functional genes, with ORF genes and pseudogenes excluded. A custom Python script was used to search all patients and controls for identical amino acid CDR3s of major clonotypes (frequency >=5%). To compare clonotype frequencies between patients and controls, a one-sided non-parametric Wilcoxon test was applied. TCRdb reprocessed the public reads with the caller CATT; rows with the same DNA were merged afterwards. Here the V and J calls rest on TCRdb's processing, not on the authors' analysis. The sample table records more than 950 gamma-chain clones; roughly 27% of these occur just once. 27% of the sample lies in the top ten.

For both patients and controls, peripheral blood mononuclear cells were isolated, and the genomic DNA from these cells was used for TCR sequencing. Controls were about 23 healthy adult blood donors, with a median age of approximately 64 years and some 12 males and around eleven females, matched to patients for age and sex. The sequenced sample was blood. The TCR sequence derives from a human donor in good health.

The CDR3: CAAWDPRKEKLF. The DNA sequence is TGTGCTGCGTGGGACCCCCGAAAGGAGAAACTCTTT. The chain is made from TRGV10 and TRGJ1 or TRGJ2. Matching the DNA to germline supplied the J gene, which TCRdb does not give. TRGV10 falls under the ORF class, with uncertain function. Clipping removes 8 bases from V and 11 bases from J, with 13 as the unmatched junction base count. Including cysteine and phenylalanine, the CDR3 has 12 amino acids. Only CDR3 DNA remains: 36 bases, in frame from the first base.